Below are 23 T cell receptor beta chains sequenced from a single sample in a study of blood T cells in healthy people across ages. Sample-barcoded 5' priming and a J-beta primer mix drove a second PCR of about 7 to 11 cycles. TCRdb re-called the 5' RACE reads with MiXCR, one entry per CDR3 protein. This sample carries more than 1 million distinct CDR3 sequences, more than 35% of them seen once, and the ten largest clones take under 20%. The sequencing sample was made of blood. All receptors derive from a woman in her sixties or seventies in good health.

The V and J genes are TRBV29-1 and TRBJ1-2, with 8 bases fitting TRBD1. The trim removed 5 bases at V and 5 bases at J, leaving 7 bases unmatched. Germline loops: CDR1 SQVTM, CDR2 ANQGSEA. The CDR3 contains 13 residues. CDR3 residues: CSVPSGGPYGYTF. The CDR3 nucleotides read TGCAGCGTTCCATCAGGGGGCCCTTATGGCTACACCTTC.

The V and J genes are TRBV6-1 and TRBJ2-7; 7 bases agree with TRBD1. The CDR3 length is 15 residues. The germline gives CDR1 MNHNS, CDR2 SASEGT. Trimming removed 6 bases from V and 1 base from J; junction bases left unmatched: 9. This CDR3 reads CASRKNPQGSYEQYF. CDR3 in DNA: TGTGCCAGCAGAAAAAATCCACAGGGGTCCTACGAGCAGTACTTC.

This clonotype is a singleton in its sample. V usage is TRBV20-1 and J usage is TRBJ2-7, with TRBD1 matching 7 bases. The germline V gene encodes CDR1 DFQATT and CDR2 SNEGSKA (reference sequence). CDR3 length: 12 residues. V lost 3 bases, J lost 5 bases, and 4 bases stayed unmatched. The CDR3 here is CSASRGRDEQYF. DNA for the CDR3: TGCAGTGCTAGTAGGGGGCGCGACGAGCAGTACTTC.

This clonotype has a handful of counts. The V and J genes are TRBV12-3 or TRBV12-4 and TRBJ2-7; 7 bases are a match to TRBD1. This CDR3 comprises 15 residues. J lost 1 base, V lost 5 bases, and 8 bases had no gene match. In nucleotides, the CDR3 is TGTGCCAGCAGTGGGGACAGCCCTTCTTCCTACGAGCAGTACTTC. Protein sequence: CASSGDSPSSYEQYF.

The rearrangement joins TRBV5-1 to TRBJ2-3, with 13 nucleotides matching TRBD2. J lost 8 bases, V lost 0 bases, and 6 bases had no gene match. The CDR3 runs 16 residues. The V gene's germline CDR1 is SGHRS and CDR2 YFSETQ. The CDR3 DNA reads as TGCGCCAGCAGCTTGGGACTAGCGGGAGGAGCAGGTACGCAGTATTTT. It is translated as CASSLGLAGGAGTQYF.

The gene calls are TRBV20-1 and TRBJ2-5, with TRBD1 identical over 7 bases. CDR3 length: 16 amino acids. Trimming cost V 3 bases and J 1 base; bases outside gene matches: 11. Looked up from germline, CDR1 is DFQATT and CDR2 is SNEGSKA (reference sequence). CDR3 in amino acids: CSASDWSGGFQETQYF. The CDR3 DNA sequence: TGCAGTGCTAGCGATTGGTCAGGGGGTTTCCAAGAGACCCAGTACTTC.

The chain has TRBV7-9 and TRBJ2-3, with D perhaps matching TRBD1 (5 bases). Trimming left V 2 bases short and J 6 bases short, with 9 bases between. The germline CDR1 and CDR2 sequences are SEHNR and FQNEAQ (reference sequence). This CDR3 has 13 residues. CDR3 sequence reads: CASSLSNRDTQYF. CDR3 DNA sequence: TGTGCCAGCAGCTTATCGAACAGGGATACGCAGTATTTT.

The V gene is TRBV7-6, the J gene TRBJ2-3; D tentatively fits TRBD1 or TRBD2 (5 bases each). V shed 0 bases and J shed 2 bases, with 9 bases lying between them. The CDR3 runs 15 residues. Germline lookup yields CDR1 SGHVS and CDR2 FNYEAQ. In nucleotides, the CDR3 is TGTGCCAGCAGCTTAGCCGACGGGGCCACAGATACGCAGTATTTT. As protein: CASSLADGATDTQYF.

Only a few counts were recorded for this clonotype. This rearrangement joins TRBV3-1 to TRBJ2-5; 10 bases align to TRBD2. The CDR3 is made up of 14 amino acids. The germline gives CDR1 LGHDT, CDR2 YNNKEL (reference sequence). The trim removed 0 bases at V and 9 bases at J, leaving 4 bases unmatched. CDR3 sequence (DNA): TGTGCCAGCAGCCAAGAGGGGACTAGCGCTTCCCAGTACTTC. Its translation is CASSQEGTSASQYF.

This clonotype was picked up a small number of times. The chain combines TRBV29-1 with TRBJ2-7; 8 bases agree with TRBD1. The CDR3 totals 14 residues. Losses at the gene ends were 4 bases for V and 4 bases for J; bases not matched to a gene: 9. Looked up from germline, CDR1 is SQVTM and CDR2 is ANQGSEA. DNA for the CDR3: TGCAGCGTTGGGCCCCGGGACAGGATTTACGAGCAGTACTTC. Translating it yields CSVGPRDRIYEQYF.

This sequence joins TRBV12-3 or TRBV12-4 and TRBJ1-5; D remains unclear. The V and J ends lost 6 bases and 5 bases respectively, with 11 bases between them. This CDR3 comprises 13 residues. DNA for the CDR3: TGTGCCAGCAGCCACGGGAGGGATCAGCCCCAGCATTTT. This translates into CASSHGRDQPQHF.

The chain combines TRBV6-1 with TRBJ2-7, with TRBD1 matching over 10 bases. This CDR3 spans 12 amino acids. Germline V gene sequence: CDR1 MNHNS, CDR2 SASEGT. With V trimmed by 11 bases and J by 3 bases, 4 bases remained unmatched. The CDR3 DNA follows: TGTGCCGGACGGACAGGGGGCTACGAGCAGTACTTC. This gives the protein CAGRTGGYEQYF.

This clonotype has more than one count but fewer than ten. The chain uses TRBV21-1 and TRBJ1-2; TRBD1 is taken as the D call from the table, unchecked against the DNA. TRBV21-1 is tagged as a pseudogene. This CDR3 is built from 15 residues. CDR3 amino acids: CASSKGDRGQDGYTF. For the CDR3, the DNA is TGTGCCAGCAGCAAAGGGGACAGGGGGCAGGATGGCTACACCTTC.

This sequence joins TRBV5-1 and TRBJ1-2; D perhaps matches TRBD1 (6 bases). V lost 0 bases, J lost 13 bases, and 13 bases lay in between. This CDR3 contains 12 residues. From germline, CDR1 is SGHRS and CDR2 YFSETQ. For the CDR3, the DNA is TGCGCCAGCAGCTTGGACAGGGAAAGTCTCACCTTC. It is translated as CASSLDRESLTF.

V and J are TRBV2 and TRBJ2-5; 13 nucleotides align to TRBD2. Germline CDR1 SNHLY, CDR2 FYNNEI. J was trimmed by 1 base and V by 6 bases; bases with no gene match: 8. The CDR3 is 17 amino acids. CDR3 protein: CASSDGLAGALQETQYF. The CDR3 DNA is TGTGCCAGCAGCGATGGACTAGCGGGGGCCCTCCAAGAGACCCAGTACTTC.

This rearrangement joins TRBV2 to TRBJ2-5; D is unresolved. Trimming took 1 base from V and 1 from J, leaving 7 bases between them. The CDR3 is made up of 14 amino acids. Germline-derived CDR1 and CDR2 are SNHLY and FYNNEI. The CDR3 DNA reads TGTGCCAGCAGTGAAGTGTGGTCCCAAGAGACCCAGTACTTC. As protein: CASSEVWSQETQYF. The variable domain in full, with the rest retrieved from reference TRBV2 and TRBJ2-5, is EPEVTQTPSHQVTQMGQEVILRCVPISNHLYFYWYRQILGQKVEFLVSFYNNEISEKSEIFDDQFSVERPDGSNFTLKIRSTKLEDSAMYFCASSEVWSQETQYFGPGTRLLVL.

Only one count was recorded for this clonotype. This chain uses TRBV20-1 with TRBJ2-7; TRBD2 agrees at 7 bases. The J call is in doubt because the DNA end fits TRBJ2-1 better. Germline CDR1 DFQATT, CDR2 SNEGSKA (reference sequence). This CDR3 is built from 13 residues. The CDR3 loop is CSTGGGSYNEQFF. The CDR3 nucleotides read TGCAGTACCGGTGGCGGGAGTTACAATGAGCAGTTCTTC.

The V gene is TRBV27, the J gene TRBJ2-3, with TRBD2 matching 7 bases. Germline CDR1 and CDR2: MNHEY and SMNVEV (reference sequence). The CDR3 has 14 amino acids. Trimming cost V 5 bases and J 6 bases; bases outside gene matches: 8. The CDR3 region is CASSQGRERDTQYF. In DNA form, the CDR3 reads TGTGCCAGCAGTCAAGGGCGGGAGCGGGATACGCAGTATTTT.

This chain uses TRBV5-1 with TRBJ1-5; a weak D match, TRBD1 (5 bases). V gave up 0 bases and J gave up 4 bases, with 8 bases separating them. Per the germline V gene, CDR1 is SGHRS and CDR2 is YFSETQ. The CDR3 consists of 14 residues. The CDR3 DNA is TGCGCCAGCAGCTTGGAGGGGCAAAATCAGCCCCAGCATTTT. Translated: CASSLEGQNQPQHF.

The CDR3 bases are TGTGCCAGCAGTACAGGGATCGGTGAGCAGTTCTTC. Protein sequence: CASSTGIGEQFF. This rearrangement joins TRBV12-3 or TRBV12-4 to TRBJ2-1; the D gene is possibly TRBD1 (6 bases). The ends were cut back, 5 bases at V and 9 bases at J, with 11 bases in the middle. The CDR3 extends over 12 amino acids.

J is TRBJ2-1 and V is TRBV27; 8 bases are a match to TRBD2. Germline V gives CDR1 MNHEY, CDR2 SMNVEV (reference sequence). V was pared by 5 bases and J by 5 bases, with 8 bases of the junction left unmatched. The CDR3 has 15 amino acids. The CDR3 sequence is CASSTPLLADNEQFF. CDR3 coding DNA: TGTGCCAGCAGTACACCATTACTAGCGGACAATGAGCAGTTCTTC.

This clonotype was detected a few times. The chain couples TRBV2 to TRBJ2-7; 12 nucleotides align to TRBD2. V trimming: 3 bases; J trimming: 7 bases; junction bases outside the gene matches: 13. This CDR3 has 17 amino acids. Germline loops: CDR1 SNHLY, CDR2 FYNNEI. CDR3 residues: CASSDVIGTSGRYEQYF. Here the CDR3 DNA reads TGTGCCAGCAGTGACGTGATCGGCACTAGCGGGAGGTATGAGCAGTACTTC.

CDR3 in amino acids: CASSNPGLANLLGANVLTF. The CDR3 DNA is TGTGCCAGCAGCAACCCGGGACTAGCCAATCTTCTGGGGGCCAACGTCCTGACTTTC. The chain combines TRBV3-1 with TRBJ2-6; 9 positions match TRBD2. Trimming removed 5 bases from V and 4 bases from J; junction bases left unmatched: 15. This CDR3 has 19 residues. Germline loops: CDR1 LGHDT, CDR2 YNNKEL (reference sequence).